Sequencing of this T cell receptor beta chain was carried out in a study of T cell responses to AZD1222 COVID-19 vaccine. General study results and limits: The study found Spike-specific TCR breadth and depth rose after two AZD1222 doses. Most donors were white British, females outnumbered males, and clonal diversity was possibly underestimated.

This CDR3 has 15 amino acids. Germline CDR1 reads SNHLY; CDR2 reads FYNNEI. Trimming shortened V by 3 bases and J by 4 bases, and 12 bases separated the two germline ends. With regard to this clone: Its antigen is not identified.

Repertoires were generated with immunoSEQ multiplex PCR, while TCRdb's copy carries only in-frame clones and drops some. The sample shows about 200,000 clones, roughly 94% of them seen only once. Sequences were derived from peripheral blood, sampled 28 days after the second dose of the MenACWY control vaccine. This chain uses TRBV2 with TRBJ2-2; D might be TRBD2 (7 bases). The receptor comes from an adult who received the MenACWY meningococcal vaccine as a control. CDR3 sequence (DNA): TGTGCCAGCAGTGATTGGGGGGGCGGCACCGGGGAGCTGTTTTTT. Its translation is CASSDWGGGTGELFF.